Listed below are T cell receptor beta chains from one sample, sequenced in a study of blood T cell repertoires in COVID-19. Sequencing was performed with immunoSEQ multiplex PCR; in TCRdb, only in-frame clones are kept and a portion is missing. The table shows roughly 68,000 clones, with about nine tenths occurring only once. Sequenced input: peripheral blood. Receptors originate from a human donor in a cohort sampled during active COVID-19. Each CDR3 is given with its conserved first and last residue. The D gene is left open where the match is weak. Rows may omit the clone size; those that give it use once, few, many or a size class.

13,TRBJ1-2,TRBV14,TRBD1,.,CASSVDRARGYTF,TGTGCCAGCAGCGTGGACAGGGCACGTGGCTACACCTTC
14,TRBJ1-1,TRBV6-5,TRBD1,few,CASSLTGSYTEAFF,TGTGCCAGCAGTTTGACAGGGAGTTACACTGAAGCTTTCTTT
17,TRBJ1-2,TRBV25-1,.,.,CASSDKVVGRENYGYTF,TGTGCCAGCAGTGATAAGGTGGTCGGCAGGGAAAACTATGGCTACACCTTC
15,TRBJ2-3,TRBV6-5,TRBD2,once,CASSRQRGSTDTQYF,TGTGCCAGCAGCCGACAGCGGGGGAGCACAGATACGCAGTATTTT
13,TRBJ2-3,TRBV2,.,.,CASVGGRTDTQYF,TGTGCCAGCGTGGGGGGTCGTACAGATACGCAGTATTTT
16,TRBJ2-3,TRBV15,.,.,CATSSYPGNDTDTQYF,TGTGCCACCAGCAGCTACCCAGGGAACGACACAGATACGCAGTATTTT
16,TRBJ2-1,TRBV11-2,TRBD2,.,CASSFSGGRAYNEQFF,TGTGCCAGCAGCTTTTCTGGCGGGAGAGCCTACAATGAGCAGTTCTTC
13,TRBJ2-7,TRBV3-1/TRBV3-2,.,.,CASSQEAHYEQYF,TGTGCCAGCAGCCAAGAGGCCCATTACGAGCAGTACTTC
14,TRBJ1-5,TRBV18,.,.,CASSQDSSNQPQHF,TGTGCCAGCTCACAGGACAGTAGCAATCAGCCCCAGCATTTT
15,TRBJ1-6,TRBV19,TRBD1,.,CASRVTGGPHSPLHF,TGTGCCAGTAGAGTAACAGGGGGCCCACATTCGCCCCTCCACTTT
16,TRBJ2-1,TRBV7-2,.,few,CASSLVGTYVGNEQFF,TGTGCCAGCAGCTTAGTCGGGACATATGTTGGTAATGAGCAGTTCTTC
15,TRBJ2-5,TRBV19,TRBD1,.,CASSSRTGLQETQYF,TGTGCCAGTAGCTCCCGGACAGGTTTGCAAGAGACCCAGTACTTC
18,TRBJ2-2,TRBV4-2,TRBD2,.,CASSHTTSGQLDTGELFF,TGTGCCAGCAGCCACACGACTAGCGGGCAATTGGACACCGGGGAGCTGTTTTTT
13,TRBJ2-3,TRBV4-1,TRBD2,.,CASSLGGSDTQYF,TGCGCCAGCAGCCTGGGAGGGTCAGATACGCAGTATTTT
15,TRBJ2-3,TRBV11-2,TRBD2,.,CASSRGGGGTDTQYF,TGTGCCAGCAGCCGCGGGGGCGGGGGGACAGATACGCAGTATTTT
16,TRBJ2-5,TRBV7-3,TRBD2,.,CASSLGLAGVTETQYF,TGTGCCAGCAGCTTAGGGCTAGCGGGGGTAACGGAGACCCAGTACTTC
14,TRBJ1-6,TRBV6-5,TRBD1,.,CASSWGQGDSPLHF,TGTGCCAGCAGTTGGGGACAGGGGGATTCACCCCTCCACTTT
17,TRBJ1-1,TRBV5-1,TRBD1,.,CASSLWDRGRTNTEAFF,TGCGCCAGCAGCTTGTGGGACAGGGGGAGGACTAACACTGAAGCTTTCTTT
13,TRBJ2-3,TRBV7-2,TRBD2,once,CASSHSGKDTQYF,TGTGCCAGCAGCCACAGCGGGAAGGATACGCAGTATTTT
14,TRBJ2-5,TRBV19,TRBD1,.,CASSRDRPQETQYF,TGTGCCAGTAGCCGGGACAGACCGCAAGAGACCCAGTACTTC
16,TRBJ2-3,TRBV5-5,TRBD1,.,CASSPTGASYTDTQYF,TGTGCCAGCAGCCCGACAGGGGCGTCCTACACAGATACGCAGTATTTT
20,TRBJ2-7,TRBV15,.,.,CATSRGPGRRGTEPVYEQYF,TGTGCCACCAGCAGAGGGCCAGGTCGCCGGGGGACGGAGCCCGTCTACGAGCAGTACTTC
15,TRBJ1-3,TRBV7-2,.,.,CASSSFRDSGNTIYF,TGTGCCAGCAGCTCCTTCAGGGACTCTGGAAACACCATATATTTT
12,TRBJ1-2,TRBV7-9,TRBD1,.,CASSGTGNGYTF,TGTGCCAGCAGTGGGACAGGGAATGGCTACACCTTC
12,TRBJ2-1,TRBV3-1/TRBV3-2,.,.,CASSRGENEQFF,TGTGCCAGCAGCCGGGGAGAGAATGAGCAGTTCTTC
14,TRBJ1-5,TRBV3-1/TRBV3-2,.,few,CASSQALGGQPQHF,TGTGCCAGCAGCCAAGCCCTCGGAGGTCAGCCCCAGCATTTT
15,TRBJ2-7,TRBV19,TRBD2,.,CASSDRLAGPYEQYF,TGTGCCAGTAGTGATAGACTAGCGGGACCCTACGAGCAGTACTTC
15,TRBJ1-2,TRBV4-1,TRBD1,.,CASSQTQGAGYGYTF,TGCGCCAGCAGCCAAACACAGGGGGCTGGCTATGGCTACACCTTC
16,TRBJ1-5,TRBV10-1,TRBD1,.,CASEEGGQGSQQPQHF,TGCGCCAGCGAAGAGGGCGGACAGGGTAGTCAGCAGCCCCAGCATTTT
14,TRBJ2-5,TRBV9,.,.,CASSAGQTQETQYF,TGTGCCAGCAGCGCCGGACAGACACAAGAGACCCAGTACTTC
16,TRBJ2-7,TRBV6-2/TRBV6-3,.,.,CASSYSRGQNTYEQYF,TGTGCCAGCAGTTACTCCCGTGGACAGAACACCTACGAGCAGTACTTC
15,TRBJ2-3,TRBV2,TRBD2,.,CASSALAVNTDTQYF,TGTGCCAGCAGCGCCCTAGCGGTCAACACAGATACGCAGTATTTT
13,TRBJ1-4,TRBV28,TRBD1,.,CASSSPGTVVVLF,TGTGCCAGCAGTTCTCCCGGGACAGTAGTTGTGCTTTTT
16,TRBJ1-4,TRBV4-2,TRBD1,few,CASSQDSGQVGEKLFF,TGTGCCAGCAGCCAAGATTCGGGACAGGTCGGGGAAAAACTGTTTTTT
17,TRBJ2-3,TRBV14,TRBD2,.,CASSQTRGLAGEDTQYF,TGTGCCAGCAGCCAAACAAGGGGACTAGCGGGAGAAGATACGCAGTATTTT
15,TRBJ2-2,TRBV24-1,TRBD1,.,CATSGWTGGGGELFF,TGTGCCACCAGTGGCTGGACAGGGGGCGGCGGGGAGCTGTTTTTT
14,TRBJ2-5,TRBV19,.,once,CASSMGGYQETQYF,TGTGCCAGTAGCATGGGGGGATACCAAGAGACCCAGTACTTC
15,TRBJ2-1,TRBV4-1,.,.,CASSPSHGANEEQFF,TGCGCCAGCAGCCCCTCTCACGGTGCGAACGAAGAGCAGTTCTTC
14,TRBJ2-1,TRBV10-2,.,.,CASSEWDNYNEQFF,TGCGCCAGCAGTGAATGGGACAACTACAATGAGCAGTTCTTC
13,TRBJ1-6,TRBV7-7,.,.,CASSLGEGSPLHF,TGTGCTAGCAGCTTAGGGGAGGGTTCACCCCTCCACTTT
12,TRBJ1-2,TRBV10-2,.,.,CASSEQGYGYTF,TGCGCCAGCAGTGAACAGGGCTATGGCTACACCTTC
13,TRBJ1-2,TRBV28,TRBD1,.,CASSVDRDYGYTF,TGTGCCAGCAGCGTGGACAGGGACTATGGCTACACCTTC
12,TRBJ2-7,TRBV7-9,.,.,CASSLQGWEQYF,TGTGCCAGCAGCTTGCAGGGGTGGGAGCAGTACTTC
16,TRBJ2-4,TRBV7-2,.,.,CASSLGGRRAQNIQYF,TGTGCCAGCAGCTTAGGTGGACGGCGGGCGCAAAACATTCAGTACTTC
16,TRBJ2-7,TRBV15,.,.,CATSRDSGYPPYEQYF,TGTGCCACCAGCAGAGATTCAGGCTACCCCCCCTACGAGCAGTACTTC
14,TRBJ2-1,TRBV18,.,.,CASSPLKSGNEQFF,TGTGCCAGCTCACCCCTAAAATCCGGGAATGAGCAGTTCTTC
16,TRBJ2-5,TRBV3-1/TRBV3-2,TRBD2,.,CASSRRDYHLQETQYF,TGTGCCAGCAGCCGACGGGACTACCACCTCCAAGAGACCCAGTACTTC
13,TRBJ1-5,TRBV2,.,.,CASVWQSNQPQHF,TGTGCCAGTGTGTGGCAAAGCAATCAGCCCCAGCATTTT
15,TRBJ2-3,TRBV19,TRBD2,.,CASTFSGNVPDTQYF,TGTGCCAGTACATTTAGCGGGAATGTCCCAGATACGCAGTATTTT
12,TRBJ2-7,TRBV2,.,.,CASRATAYEQYF,TGTGCCAGCAGAGCGACAGCTTACGAGCAGTACTTC
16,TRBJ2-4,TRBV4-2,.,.,CASSQDWRAAKNIQYF,TGTGCCAGCAGCCAAGATTGGAGGGCAGCCAAAAACATTCAGTACTTC
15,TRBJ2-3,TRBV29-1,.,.,CSAVRGGSGTDTQYF,TGCAGCGCCGTCAGGGGCGGGTCAGGCACAGATACGCAGTATTTT
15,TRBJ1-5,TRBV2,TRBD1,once,CASRGRTGGNQPQHF,TGTGCCAGCAGGGGGAGGACAGGAGGCAATCAGCCCCAGCATTTT
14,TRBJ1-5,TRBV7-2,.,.,CASSSDSSNQPQHF,TGTGCCAGCAGCTCGGACAGTAGCAATCAGCCCCAGCATTTT
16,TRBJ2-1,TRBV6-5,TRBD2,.,CASSYGSGISYNEQFF,TGTGCCAGCAGTTACGGCAGCGGGATCTCCTACAATGAGCAGTTCTTC
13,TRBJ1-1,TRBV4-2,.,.,CASTNSGDTEAFF,TGTGCCAGCACCAACAGCGGGGACACTGAAGCTTTCTTT
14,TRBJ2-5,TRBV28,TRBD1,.,CASSFDRVGETQYF,TGTGCCAGCAGTTTTGACAGGGTAGGAGAGACCCAGTACTTC